The subject of this entry is one T cell receptor (beta chain). The antigen remains undetermined. This same CDR3 is encoded by further DNA sequences in the sample. This sample was taken from a study of CD8+ T cells in alopecia areata. Across the study: A 6-month period off drug followed tofacitinib, which lasted 6 to 18 months.

Both peripheral blood and punch biopsies of lesional scalp skin were obtained from patients who had alopecia areata. Both CD4+ and CD8+ T cells were separated by sorting PBMCs. Germline V CDR1 and CDR2: GTSNPN, SVGIG (reference sequence). The CDR3 is 14 residues long. After removal of 3 bases from V and 2 bases from J, the junction contained 1 base not matched to a gene. Extracted from the samples, RNA was reverse transcribed into cDNA to serve as the sequencing template. Measured with immunoSEQ multiplex PCR; TCRdb has only the in-frame clones, and not every one. The sample contains roughly 200,000 clones, more than 60% of which appear only once. Study results and caveats: Lesional scalp displayed greater clonality than normal scalp, most notably in alopecia totalis/universalis.

The sample was CD4+ T cells sorted from blood, taken at week 0. The V call is TRBV30, the J call TRBJ2-3, with 11 bases aligning to TRBD2. The sequence derives from a human donor with alopecia areata. In DNA, the CDR3 is TGTGCCTGGAGACTAGCGGGGGCCACAGATACGCAGTATTTT. This sequence encodes CAWRLAGATDTQYF.